Shown below are 10 T cell receptor beta chains from a single sample sequenced in a study of human T cells and chemical hapten exposure. TCRdb re-called the RACE reads through MiXCR, storing one row per CDR3 protein. The profile shows some 64,000 distinct CDR3 sequences, approximately 11% of them singletons. Indicated time point: patch test 3, about 24 weeks after DPC sensitization. Treatment indicated: therapeutic diphenylcyclopropenone sensitization with weekly scalp DPC. Sequences were derived from whole blood, sampled in connection with sensitization to the hapten diphenylcyclopropenone (DPC). The source is a young woman with alopecia areata. Some clones in this sample may be carry-over from other donors' samples.

This rearrangement joins TRBV29-1 to TRBJ2-7; tentatively, D is TRBD1 (6 bases). The CDR3 runs to 12 residues. The germline V gene encodes CDR1 SQVTM and CDR2 ANQGSEA. V was pared by 5 bases and J by 2 bases, with 10 bases between. This CDR3 reads CSVQQGAYEQYF. The CDR3 region has the DNA TGCAGCGTTCAACAGGGCGCCTACGAGCAGTACTTC.

The chain carries TRBV28 and TRBJ2-1; D may be TRBD2 (5 bases). Germline lookup yields CDR1 MDHEN and CDR2 SYDVKM. This CDR3 comprises 14 residues. Trimming stripped 7 bases from V and 0 bases from J, with 10 bases between. The CDR3 DNA reads TGTGCCAGCAATCGGGAAAGCTCCTACAATGAGCAGTTCTTC. Translating gives CASNRESSYNEQFF.

In nucleotides, the CDR3 is TGCGCCAGCAGCCAAGATCTTGTCGCGGGGAGGGGGAACACTGAAGCTTTCTTT. As protein: CASSQDLVAGRGNTEAFF. The rearrangement joins TRBV4-3 to TRBJ1-1; possible D gene TRBD1, 5 bases. CDR1 and CDR2 from the germline V gene are LGHNA and YSLEER. The V end lost 0 bases, the J end lost 1 base, and 18 bases lay between the germline ends. The CDR3 spans 18 residues.

This clonotype was recorded at least ten times. The chain carries TRBV20-1 and TRBJ1-5; TRBD1 matches 7 bases. Unmatched junction bases numbered 14, after V lost 5 bases and J lost 1 base. Germline-derived CDR1 and CDR2 are DFQATT and SNEGSKA (reference sequence). This CDR3 spans 17 amino acids. The CDR3 coding sequence is TGCAGTGCTCAGCCGACAGGGCACCTAGGGAGCAATCAGCCCCAGCATTTT. This encodes CSAQPTGHLGSNQPQHF.

This chain links TRBV11-2 with TRBJ2-1; D not certain. Trimming shortened V by 4 bases and J by 0 bases, and 7 bases separated the two germline ends. The CDR3 sequence is 14 residues long. Germline lookup yields CDR1 SGHAT and CDR2 FQNNGV. The CDR3 here is CASSSPGSYNEQFF. The CDR3 coding sequence is TGTGCCAGCAGCTCCCCGGGCTCCTACAATGAGCAGTTCTTC.

The table lists this clonotype with many counts. The chain combines TRBV11-2 with TRBJ1-1, with D hard to call. The CDR3 loop spans 15 amino acids. The germline gives CDR1 SGHAT, CDR2 FQNNGV. V was shortened by 1 base and J by 1 base, with 10 bases between the two germline ends. The DNA for the CDR3 is TGTGCCAGCAGCTTAGCCATCGGATCGAACACTGAAGCTTTCTTT. The encoded protein is CASSLAIGSNTEAFF.

The chain couples TRBV6-2 or TRBV6-3 to TRBJ2-2; 9 bases are a match to TRBD2. The V gene's germline CDR1 is MNHEY and CDR2 SVGEGT. Trimming removed 0 bases from V and 0 bases from J; junction bases left unmatched: 5. The CDR3 runs 18 residues. For the CDR3, the DNA is TGTGCCAGCAGTTACTCTCACTGGACTAGCGCGAACACCGGGGAGCTGTTTTTT. Translation: CASSYSHWTSANTGELFF.

This chain links TRBV11-2 with TRBJ2-7; D is perhaps TRBD1 (5 bases). Looked up from germline, CDR1 is SGHAT and CDR2 is FQNNGV. With 5 bases removed from V and 2 bases from J, the gap between germline ends came to 7 bases. This CDR3 contains 12 residues. The CDR3 sequence is CASSRQTYEQYF. CDR3 in DNA: TGTGCCAGCAGCAGACAGACCTACGAGCAGTACTTC.

This clonotype was counted many times. The rearrangement joins TRBV18 to TRBJ1-1; perhaps TRBD1 as D (5 bases). The V gene's germline CDR1 is KGHSH and CDR2 LQKENI. Between the trimmed V and J ends, which lost 0 bases and 10 bases, there was a span of 12 bases. The length of the CDR3 is 13 residues. The CDR3 sequence: CASSPPRGEVAFF. CDR3 bases: TGTGCCAGCTCACCACCGAGGGGCGAAGTAGCTTTCTTT. The full variable domain, in which reference TRBV18 and TRBJ1-1 provide the parts outside the CDR3, is NAGVMQNPRHLVRRRGQEARLRCSPMKGHSHVYWYRQLPEEGLKFMVYLQKENIIDESGMPKERFSAEFPKEGPSILRIQQVVRGDSAAYFCASSPPRGEVAFFGQGTRLTVV.

The CDR3 loop is CASSQAGYEQYF. The CDR3 DNA is TGTGCCAGCAGCCAAGCCGGATACGAGCAGTACTTC. This chain joins TRBV3-1 and TRBJ2-7; D gene uncertain. Trimming removed 1 base from V and 4 bases from J, with 5 bases in between. Germline V gene sequence: CDR1 LGHDT, CDR2 YNNKEL (reference sequence). The CDR3 spans 12 residues.